These 16 T cell receptor beta chains were sequenced from one sample in a study of blood T cell repertoires in COVID-19 (dated by TCRdb to 2019 to 2021). Preparation of the library involved the immunoSEQ multiplex PCR assay. TCRdb provides this immuneACCESS table in a form limited to in-frame rearrangements. Some clones are lacking; in checked studies, under half of them reflect an unresolved V gene, and why the rest are absent is not known. The sample profile shows roughly 28,000 clones; roughly 80% of them were found once. The ten largest clones represent almost 8% of the sample. Sequencing used peripheral blood. Receptors were obtained from a woman in her seventies with active or convalescent COVID-19.

Concerning this clone: Compared with germline, one end of the junction differs, possibly owing to a read error. The genes are TRBV6-5 and TRBJ1-4; 7 bases line up with TRBD1. In germline, CDR1 is MNHEY, CDR2 SVGAGI. The length of the CDR3 is 14 residues. This CDR3 is CASMGTVPNGKLFF. CDR3 DNA: TGTGCCAGCATGGGGACAGTTCCTAATGGAAAACTGTTTTTT.

This chain uses TRBV24-1 with TRBJ1-3; D not certain. The CDR3 loop spans 16 amino acids. V lost 3 bases and J lost 1, with 12 bases in between. Germline-derived CDR1 and CDR2 are KGHDR and SFDVKD. CDR3 sequence (DNA): TGTGCCACCAGTGATGTAGCGGGCGGGTCTGGAAACACCATATATTTT. It yields the protein CATSDVAGGSGNTIYF.

This chain connects TRBV5-5 to TRBJ1-1; a weak D match, TRBD1 (5 bases). The V gene's germline CDR1 is SGHKS and CDR2 YYEKEE (reference sequence). V gave up 3 bases and J gave up 8 bases, with 11 bases separating them. The CDR3 covers 12 residues. The CDR3: CASSWRDREAFF. DNA for the CDR3: TGTGCCAGCAGCTGGCGAGACAGAGAAGCTTTCTTT.

This clone occurred a few times. The chain is built from TRBV2 and TRBJ1-4; D not resolved. Trimming shortened V by 6 bases and J by 8 bases, and 16 bases separated the two germline ends. Germline CDR1 and CDR2: SNHLY and FYNNEI. There are 14 residues in the CDR3. CDR3 residues: CASRSQPVLEKLFF. The CDR3 nucleotides read TGTGCCAGCAGGTCACAGCCGGTCTTGGAAAAACTGTTTTTT.

The rearrangement links TRBV18 to TRBJ2-6; no reliable D call. Trimming pared 2 bases from V and 0 bases from J, leaving 8 bases between. Germline assignment: CDR1 KGHSH and CDR2 LQKENI. The CDR3 consists of 16 residues. For the CDR3, the DNA is TGTGCCAGCTCACCAAATCCCAGCTCTGGGGCCAACGTCCTGACTTTC. It specifies CASSPNPSSGANVLTF.

J is TRBJ2-7 and V is TRBV20-1; TRBD1 aligns across 7 bases. V dropped 6 bases and J dropped 3; count of bases not matched to a gene: 2. This CDR3 is 11 amino acids long. In germline, CDR1 is DFQATT, CDR2 SNEGSKA (reference sequence). The CDR3 nucleotides read TGCAGTGCGGGGGACAGCTACGAGCAGTACTTC. Its translation: CSAGDSYEQYF.

V is TRBV7-9 and J is TRBJ2-3; D is possibly TRBD2 (6 bases). Germline CDR1 and CDR2: SEHNR and FQNEAQ (reference sequence). Trimming removed 1 base from V and 9 bases from J, with 11 bases in between. CDR3 length equals 13 residues. The CDR3 DNA reads as TGTGCCAGCAGCTTAGGCGGGGAAAGGACGCAGTATTTT. Its translation is CASSLGGERTQYF.

The chain has TRBV29-1 and TRBJ1-2; TRBD1 might be the D (6 bases). Germline V CDR1 and CDR2: SQVTM, ANQGSEA. V lost 4 bases to trimming and J lost 4 bases, with 19 bases between them. The CDR3 is 15 amino acids. The CDR3 bases are TGCAGCGTTGCGCAGGGGAATTTTGGGTCCTATGGCTACACCTTC. Protein: CSVAQGNFGSYGYTF.

The chain is built from TRBV6-5 and TRBJ1-3; 7 bases fit TRBD1. V trimming: 6 bases; J trimming: 2 bases; junction bases outside the gene matches: 7. CDR3 length: 15 residues. The V gene's germline CDR1 is MNHEY and CDR2 SVGAGI. CDR3 coding DNA: TGTGCCAGCAGCCCAACTGGACAGGCTGGAAACACCATATATTTT. Amino acid sequence: CASSPTGQAGNTIYF.

About this clone: This is likely a read error, given that the CDR3 carries no conserved phenylalanine or tryptophan at its end. The DNA is left out, because the CDR3 cannot be placed on it with certainty; the CDR3 is given as TCRdb lists it. The chain employs TRBV7-3 and TRBJ1-2; the D call in the table, TRBD1, was not verified against the DNA. Including both end residues, the CDR3 is 13 amino acids long. Germline loops: CDR1 SGHTA, CDR2 FQGTGA. Here the CDR3 reads CASSYAGTGAPGR.

The chain uses TRBV2 and TRBJ2-3; D remains unclear. The CDR3 loop spans 14 amino acids. Germline V gives CDR1 SNHLY, CDR2 FYNNEI. V was shortened by 8 bases and J by 2 bases, with 14 bases between the two germline ends. The CDR3 DNA reads as TGTGCCAGCCGTCCCCGGAGAGTCACAGATACGCAGTATTTT. This translates into CASRPRRVTDTQYF.

The chain is built from TRBV6-2 or TRBV6-3 and TRBJ1-2, with 9 bases matching TRBD1. CDR3 size: 13 residues. Germline-derived CDR1 and CDR2 are MNHEY and SVGEGT. J lost 8 bases, V lost 3 bases, and 4 bases had no gene match. CDR3 sequence reads: CASSYSTGGGYTF. The CDR3 DNA reads as TGTGCCAGCAGTTATTCGACAGGGGGAGGCTACACCTTC.

The table lists this clone with a few counts. The rearrangement uses TRBV18 and TRBJ1-1, with TRBD1 as a possible D gene (5 bases). Trimming removed 3 bases from V and 0 bases from J, with 14 bases in between. The CDR3 covers 16 residues. CDR1 and CDR2 from the germline V gene are KGHSH and LQKENI. In nucleotides, the CDR3 is TGTGCCAGCTCACCCGCCGCGGGGGTGGTGAACACTGAAGCTTTCTTT. Its translation: CASSPAAGVVNTEAFF. Based on the CDR3 plus reference TRBV18 and TRBJ1-1, the full variable domain is NAGVMQNPRHLVRRRGQEARLRCSPMKGHSHVYWYRQLPEEGLKFMVYLQKENIIDESGMPKERFSAEFPKEGPSILRIQQVVRGDSAAYFCASSPAAGVVNTEAFFGQGTRLTVV.

The chain couples TRBV5-4 to TRBJ2-5; 9 bases are a match to TRBD2. J was trimmed by 3 bases and V by 0 bases; bases with no gene match: 3. Per germline, CDR1 SGHNT and CDR2 YYREEE (reference sequence). The CDR3 is 15 residues long. The CDR3 protein is CASSLGGRAEETQYF. CDR3 DNA: TGTGCCAGCAGCTTGGGCGGGAGGGCCGAAGAGACCCAGTACTTC. The full variable domain, completed using reference TRBV5-4 and TRBJ2-5, is ETGVTQSPTHLIKTRGQQVTLRCSSQSGHNTVSWYQQALGQGPQFIFQYYREEENGRGNFPPRFSGLQFPNYSSELNVNALELDDSALYLCASSLGGRAEETQYFGPGTRLLVL.

The V and J genes are TRBV5-5 and TRBJ1-6, with 7 bases lining up with TRBD1. V shed 0 bases and J 7 bases; nucleotides not matched to a gene: 1. Germline V lookup: CDR1 SGHKS, CDR2 YYEKEE (reference sequence). The CDR3 runs to 14 residues. This CDR3 is CASSLVQGNSPLHF. CDR3 sequence (DNA): TGTGCCAGCAGCTTGGTACAGGGGAATTCACCCCTCCACTTT.

This chain joins TRBV11-1 and TRBJ2-7; 7 bases are a match to TRBD2. The V gene's germline CDR1 is SGHAT and CDR2 FQDESV (reference sequence). This CDR3 is built from 15 residues. The ends lost 5 bases at V and 6 bases at J; junction bases unmatched: 13. This CDR3 is CASSPAPGLRGEQYF. CDR3 bases: TGTGCCAGCAGCCCTGCTCCGGGACTACGGGGCGAGCAGTACTTC.